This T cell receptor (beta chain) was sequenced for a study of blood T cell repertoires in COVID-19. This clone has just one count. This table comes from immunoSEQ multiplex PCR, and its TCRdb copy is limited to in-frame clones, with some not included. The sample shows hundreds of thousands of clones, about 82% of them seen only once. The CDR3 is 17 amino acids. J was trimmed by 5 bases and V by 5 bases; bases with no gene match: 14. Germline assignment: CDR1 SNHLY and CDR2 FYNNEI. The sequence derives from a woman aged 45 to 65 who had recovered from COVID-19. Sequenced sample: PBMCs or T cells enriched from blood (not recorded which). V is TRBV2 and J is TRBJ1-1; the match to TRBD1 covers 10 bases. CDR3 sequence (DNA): TGTGCCAGCAGTCGGGACAGGGGTAGGACCAGGGGGACTGAAGCTTTCTTT. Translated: CASSRDRGRTRGTEAFF.